These 28 T cell receptor beta chains originate from one sample sequenced in a study of CD8+ T cells in alopecia areata. Extracted RNA was reverse transcribed into cDNA, the sequencing template. Assay: immunoSEQ multiplex PCR; the TCRdb copy retains only in-frame clones and omits some. In total the sample includes around 290,000 clones, none of them seen once. The study sorted pooled cutaneous lymph node cells by CD4, CD8alpha, NKG2D, NKG2ACE and other markers. Sequenced material: CD4+ T cells sorted from a lymph node. The receptors were sampled from a C3H/HeJ mouse with alopecia areata. MHC haplotype of the strain: H2-k.

This clone has only a few counts. Gene names are the mouse ones. The read halts 4 residues ahead of the CDR3 end, with the missing end drawn from the germline J gene. The chain couples TRBV13-2 to TRBJ2-3; 9 nucleotides line up with TRBD1. With V trimmed by 4 bases and J by 3 bases, 3 bases remained unmatched. The CDR3 length is 14 residues. Germline V gene sequence: CDR1 NNHNN, CDR2 SYGAGS (reference sequence). The DNA read from the CDR3 is TGTGCCAGCGGTATACAGGGGGCGGCAGAA. Protein product: CASGIQGAAE. The whole CDR3 reads CASGIQGAAETLYF.

Remarks on this clone: Here the gene names and germline are mouse. The read ends 4 residues early relative to the CDR3; the germline J gene fills the gap. The chain combines TRBV1 with TRBJ1-2; weak D call: TRBD1 (6 bases). Looked up from germline, CDR1 is NSQYPW and CDR2 is LRSPGD (reference sequence). CDR3 length equals 16 residues. The germline V and J ends were trimmed by 0 bases and 0 bases, with 11 bases remaining between them. Partial CDR3 DNA: TGCACCTGCAGTGCAGATCGAGGGACAACAAACTCC. Translation: CTCSADRGTTNS. The full-length CDR3 reads as CTCSADRGTTNSDYTF.

This clone has more than one count but fewer than ten. The germline and genes are mouse ones. The sequenced fragment ends 4 residues before the CDR3 boundary, so the rest is inferred from the germline J gene. The gene calls are TRBV19 and TRBJ2-1, with D perhaps TRBD1 (6 bases). The CDR3 covers 14 residues. Germline V gene lookup returns CDR1 FNHDT and CDR2 SITEND (reference sequence). V lost 7 bases to trimming and J lost 3 bases, with 14 bases between them. CDR3 amino acids: CASVHREGYAEQFF. CDR3 DNA, as far as it was read: TGTGCCAGCGTACACAGGGAAGGCTATGCT.

Details on this clone: These gene names are mouse names. The CDR3 end is not reached by the read, which stops 4 residues before it; the germline J gene fills it in. This same CDR3 is encoded by further DNA sequences in the sample. J is TRBJ2-3 and V is TRBV1, with D perhaps matching TRBD2 (7 bases). Germline CDR1 reads NSQYPW; CDR2 reads LRSPGD (reference sequence). The CDR3 loop spans 16 amino acids. Trimming stripped 0 bases from V and 0 bases from J, with 10 bases between. CDR3 residues: CTCSADGGPSAETLYF. CDR3 DNA, as far as it was read: TGCACCTGCAGTGCAGACGGGGGGCCCAGTGCAGAA.

A word on this clone: Each gene name is a mouse one. The DNA ends 4 residues before the CDR3 does, and the rest of the CDR3 is filled in from the germline J gene. V gene TRBV1 combines with J gene TRBJ2-1; the D gene is possibly TRBD1 (8 bases). CDR1 NSQYPW and CDR2 LRSPGD come from the germline V gene (reference sequence). This CDR3 contains 16 residues. V shed 3 bases and J shed 4 bases, with 16 bases lying between them. CDR3 loop: CTCSAPTGGGYAEQFF. CDR3 bases read: TGCACCTGCAGTGCCCCTACAGGGGGGGGGTATGCT.

Comment on this clone: Any gene name here is a mouse gene name. Read data end 4 residues before the CDR3 end; the end is taken from the germline J gene. The sample holds other DNA sequences that translate to the same CDR3. The rearrangement links TRBV1 to TRBJ2-5; D is unclear. The V gene's germline CDR1 is NSQYPW and CDR2 LRSPGD (reference sequence). Trimming cost V 2 bases and J 0 bases, with 6 bases left between them. The CDR3 sequence is 14 residues long. The sequenced part of the CDR3 DNA is TGCACCTGCAGTGCACAGGACAACCAAGAC. This encodes CTCSAQDNQD. The complete CDR3 protein is CTCSAQDNQDTQYF. Full variable domain (missing parts from reference TRBV1 and TRBJ2-5): VTLLEQNPRWRLVPRGQAVNLRCILKNSQYPWMSWYQQDLQKQLQWLFTLRSPGDKEVKSLPGADYLATRVTDTELRLQVANMSQGRTLYCTCSAQDNQDTQYFGPGTRLLVL.

This clone was seen only a few times. Genes here carry mouse names. The read terminates 4 residues before the CDR3 end, so the remaining end is supplied by the germline J gene. The V call is TRBV14, the J call TRBJ2-3; 9 bases align to TRBD2. Germline CDR1 is SGHDT and CDR2 is FRDEAV. V lost 0 bases and J lost 3; bases outside the gene matches: 5. The CDR3 has 16 residues. CDR3: CASSFSGGERAETLYF. The covered CDR3 bases are TGTGCCAGCAGTTTCTCTGGGGGGGAAAGGGCAGAA.

As concerns this clone: Germline and genes here are mouse. The read terminates 4 residues before the CDR3 end, so the remaining end is supplied by the germline J gene. The V gene is TRBV13-2, the J gene TRBJ2-2, with 12 bases matching TRBD2. The CDR3 loop spans 17 amino acids. The V and J ends lost 1 base and 3 bases, in that order; junction bases with no gene match: 4. Germline CDR1 reads NNHNN; CDR2 reads SYGAGS (reference sequence). The CDR3 DNA, read in part, is TGTGCCAGCGGTGATCGACTGGGGGGGCGTGACACCGGG. It is translated as CASGDRLGGRDTG. The CDR3 in its entirety is CASGDRLGGRDTGQLYF.

About this clone itself: Germline and genes here are mouse. Coverage ceases 3 residues before the CDR3 finishes, and the germline J gene fills in the end. The V call is TRBV19, the J call TRBJ1-6; 7 bases are a match to TRBD1. TRBJ1-6 is sorted into the ORF group, with uncertain function. V lost 5 bases and J lost 7; bases outside the gene matches: 3. This CDR3 has 13 amino acids. Germline V gene data show CDR1 as FNHDT and CDR2 as SITEND (reference sequence). CDR3 in amino acids: CASRLQGNSPLYF. The DNA read from the CDR3 is TGTGCCAGCAGACTACAGGGGAATTCGCCC.

Notes on this clone: Each gene name is a mouse one. The read finishes 4 residues shy of the CDR3 end, and the germline J gene is used to complete it. The chain combines TRBV13-3 with TRBJ1-2, with D perhaps matching TRBD1 (6 bases). CDR1 NNHDY and CDR2 SYVADS come from the germline V gene. Trimming removed 2 bases from V and 3 bases from J, with 11 bases in between. This CDR3 has 14 residues. This CDR3 reads CASSEPGVDSDYTF. The DNA read from the CDR3 is TGTGCCAGCAGTGAGCCAGGGGTGGACTCC.

In the case of this clone: Genes and germline are mouse. From the germline J gene comes the end of the CDR3, since the read stops 4 residues before it. The same CDR3 can be traced to other DNA sequences in this sample. The J gene is TRBJ2-1, the V gene TRBV13-3, with D perhaps matching TRBD2 (7 bases). In germline, CDR1 is NNHDY, CDR2 SYVADS. This CDR3 contains 14 residues. V lost 2 bases to trimming and J lost 3 bases, with 9 bases between them. The CDR3 DNA, read in part, is TGTGCCAGCAGTGAGAGGGGGGGCTATGCT. This codes for CASSERGGYA. The CDR3 in full is CASSERGGYAEQFF.

The sample holds a few counts of this clone. Any gene name here is a mouse gene name. Other DNA sequences of this sample code for an identical CDR3. The part of the CDR3 DNA that was read is TGCACCTGCAGTGGGACAGGGGGGATCTATGCT. Translating it yields CTCSGTGGIYA. The CDR3 in full is CTCSGTGGIYAEQFF. The chain combines TRBV1 with TRBJ2-1, with TRBD1 matching over 10 bases. The read finishes 4 residues shy of the CDR3 end, and the germline J gene is used to complete it. J was trimmed by 3 bases and V by 4 bases; bases with no gene match: 3. Germline V lookup: CDR1 NSQYPW, CDR2 LRSPGD (reference sequence). The CDR3 runs 15 residues.

Concerning this clone itself: The germline and genes are mouse ones. Read data end 3 residues before the CDR3 end; the end is taken from the germline J gene. This rearrangement joins TRBV19 to TRBJ1-6; TRBD1 agrees at 7 bases. TRBJ1-6 is assigned to the ORF class and has an uncertain function. This CDR3 has 15 amino acids. Germline trimming cut 6 bases from V and 8 bases from J; bases unmatched to any gene: 11. The germline gives CDR1 FNHDT, CDR2 SITEND (reference sequence). The DNA read from the CDR3 is TGTGCCAGCATCCCCGACAGGGAAAGCGATTCGCCC. Amino acids: CASIPDRESDSP. The CDR3, in full, reads CASIPDRESDSPLYF.

With respect to this clone: Gene names refer to mouse genes. The read terminates 4 residues ahead of where the CDR3 ends, so the germline J gene completes it. This chain links TRBV19 with TRBJ2-1, with 10 positions matching TRBD1. The CDR3 is 15 amino acids. Germline assignment: CDR1 FNHDT and CDR2 SITEND (reference sequence). V trimming: 7 bases; J trimming: 3 bases; junction bases outside the gene matches: 7. CDR3 DNA, as far as it was read: TGTGCCAGCGGGGACAGGGGATTATTCTATGCT. It is translated as CASGDRGLFYA. The whole CDR3 sequence reads CASGDRGLFYAEQFF. The variable domain in full, completed from reference TRBV19 and TRBJ2-1, reads GGIITQTPKFLIGQEGQKLTLKCQQNFNHDTMYWYRQDSGKGLRLIYYSITENDLQKGDLSEGYDASREKKSSFSLTVTSAQKNEMAVFLCASGDRGLFYAEQFFGPGTRLTVL.

This clone was recorded at least ten times. The listed genes are named as in mouse. The read falls 4 residues short of the CDR3 end, and the missing part is taken from the germline J gene. This chain links TRBV17 with TRBJ2-7; maybe TRBD1 (6 bases). The CDR3 totals 14 residues. In germline, CDR1 is MNHDT, CDR2 YYDKIL. The CDR3 spells CASSRDLEGDEQYF. The covered CDR3 bases are TGTGCTAGCAGTAGAGATCTCGAGGGGGAT.

In its sample, this clone was seen many times. The genes are named according to mouse. The missing CDR3 end, 4 residues past where the read stops, is filled in from the germline J gene. Other DNA sequences in this specimen translate into the identical CDR3. The chain is built from TRBV19 and TRBJ1-1; possibly TRBD1 for D (6 bases). This CDR3 is built from 13 residues. Germline CDR1 FNHDT, CDR2 SITEND (reference sequence). The V gene lost 2 bases and the J gene lost 1 base, with 6 bases spanning the gap. Incomplete CDR3 DNA: TGTGCCAGCAGTATCAGGGGGAACACA. Translation: CASSIRGNT. The whole CDR3 is CASSIRGNTEVFF.

Points on this clone: Gene and germline names: mouse. Other nucleotide sequences from this sample produce the same CDR3. The sequenced CDR3 bases are TGTGCTAGCAGTAGGGGACTGGGGGGGGACCAAGAC. Protein product: CASSRGLGGDQD. The full CDR3 sequence reads CASSRGLGGDQDTQYF. The J gene is TRBJ2-5, the V gene TRBV17; 13 positions match TRBD2. The read ends 4 residues before the CDR3 terminus; that terminus is restored from the germline J gene. The germline V gene encodes CDR1 MNHDT and CDR2 YYDKIL. After removal of 3 bases from V and 1 base from J, the junction contained 1 base not matched to a gene. This CDR3 has 16 amino acids. The entire variable domain, with the rest obtained from reference TRBV17 and TRBJ2-5, is as follows: DTTVKQNPRYKLARVGKPVNLICSQTMNHDTMYWYQKKPNQAPKLLLFYYDKILNREADTFEKFQSSRPNNSFCSLYIGSAGLEYSAMYLCASSRGLGGDQDTQYFGPGTRLLVL.

This clone was counted ten times or more. All gene names here are mouse names. From the germline J gene comes the end of the CDR3, since the read stops 3 residues before it. The same CDR3 is also encoded by other DNA sequences in this sample. The chain employs TRBV13-1 and TRBJ1-6; no definite D call. TRBJ1-6 is recorded as an ORF, its role being uncertain. Germline V gene data show CDR1 as NSHNY and CDR2 as SYGAGN. This CDR3 is 14 amino acids long. V dropped 3 bases and J dropped 3 bases, with 7 bases sitting between them. The part of the CDR3 DNA that was read is TGTGCCAGCAGTGGAGACAACTATAATTCGCCC. Protein: CASSGDNYNSP. From start to end, the CDR3 is CASSGDNYNSPLYF.

This clone was detected a few times. The gene symbols are mouse symbols. The CDR3 end falls 4 residues outside the read, so it is completed with the germline J gene. Distinct nucleotide sequences in the sample also encode this CDR3. The chain links TRBV19 to TRBJ2-3, with TRBD1 identical over 12 bases. With V trimmed by 4 bases and J by 3 bases, 3 bases remained unmatched. The V gene's germline CDR1 is FNHDT and CDR2 SITEND (reference sequence). This CDR3 is 15 amino acids long. The sequenced part of the CDR3 DNA is TGTGCCAGCAGTCGGGACAGGGGGCGAGCAGAA. This codes for CASSRDRGRAE. The whole CDR3 protein is CASSRDRGRAETLYF.

Points on this clone: Germline and genes: mouse. The read stops 4 residues short of the end of the CDR3; the missing end is completed from the germline J gene. The genes are TRBV19 and TRBJ2-4, with D possibly TRBD2 on 6 matching bases. V lost 4 bases and J 3 bases, leaving 12 bases between the germline ends. Germline V CDR1 and CDR2: FNHDT, SITEND (reference sequence). The CDR3 is made up of 14 amino acids. This chain's CDR3 is CASSVGGGQNTLYF. The CDR3 DNA, read in part, is TGTGCCAGCAGTGTTGGGGGTGGACAAAAC. The whole variable domain, remainder taken from reference TRBV19 and TRBJ2-4, is GGIITQTPKFLIGQEGQKLTLKCQQNFNHDTMYWYRQDSGKGLRLIYYSITENDLQKGDLSEGYDASREKKSSFSLTVTSAQKNEMAVFLCASSVGGGQNTLYFGAGTRLSVL.

As regards this clone: Germline and genes here are mouse. The sample carries other DNA sequences with the same CDR3. CDR3 amino acids: CASSAGANYAEQFF. The sequenced CDR3 bases are TGTGCCAGCAGTGCTGGGGCAAACTATGCT. V gene TRBV13-3 combines with J gene TRBJ2-1; D might be TRBD2 (6 bases). Read coverage stops 4 residues before the CDR3 terminus; the germline J gene supplies the remainder. The V gene's germline CDR1 is NNHDY and CDR2 SYVADS. V lost 3 bases and J lost 1, with 8 bases in between. The CDR3 runs to 14 residues.

In regard to this clone: Any gene name here is a mouse gene name. The read halts 4 residues ahead of the CDR3 end, with the missing end drawn from the germline J gene. The chain couples TRBV5 to TRBJ2-3, with a weak D call TRBD1 (6 bases). Germline assignment: CDR1 LGHNA and CDR2 YNLKQL (reference sequence). Trimming shortened V by 2 bases and J by 0 bases, and 12 bases separated the two germline ends. This CDR3 is built from 16 residues. CDR3 bases read: TGTGCCAGCAGCCAAAGGAGGACAGTGAGTGCAGAA. This gives the protein CASSQRRTVSAE. The complete CDR3 protein is CASSQRRTVSAETLYF.

On this clone itself: Gene names are mouse gene names. The observed sequence ends 4 residues before the CDR3 terminus, with the missing tail filled in from the germline J gene. This specimen includes other DNA sequences encoding the same CDR3. The rearrangement joins TRBV13-1 to TRBJ2-2, with TRBD2 matching 9 bases. This CDR3 comprises 16 residues. Losses at the gene ends were 0 bases for V and 2 bases for J; bases not matched to a gene: 2. The V gene's germline CDR1 is NSHNY and CDR2 SYGAGN. The CDR3 region is CASSDALGGNTGQLYF. Incomplete CDR3 DNA: TGTGCCAGCAGTGATGCTCTGGGGGGGAACACCGGG.

About this clone itself: The listed genes are named as in mouse. Read coverage stops 4 residues before the CDR3 terminus; the germline J gene supplies the remainder. V is TRBV5 and J is TRBJ1-2, with TRBD1 identical over 9 bases. The CDR3 is 15 residues long. V trimming: 3 bases; J trimming: 4 bases; junction bases outside the gene matches: 6. Germline V lookup: CDR1 LGHNA, CDR2 YNLKQL (reference sequence). The part of the CDR3 DNA that was read is TGTGCCAGCAGCCAGAGGACAGGGGACGCCTCC. Translation gives CASSQRTGDAS. The whole CDR3 region reads CASSQRTGDASDYTF.

The table lists this clone with many counts. Genes here carry mouse names. The read finishes 4 residues shy of the CDR3 end, and the germline J gene is used to complete it. This chain links TRBV13-1 with TRBJ2-5; a weak D match, TRBD1 (5 bases). Germline V gene lookup returns CDR1 NSHNY and CDR2 SYGAGN. The CDR3 is 14 amino acids. The CDR3 is CASSDGQGTDTQYF. The sequenced part of the CDR3 DNA is TGTGCCAGCAGTGATGGTCAGGGAACGGAC.

This clone was seen ten or more times. The gene symbols are mouse symbols. The CDR3 is cut off 4 residues early in the read; its end comes from the germline J gene. This CDR3 is also generated by other DNA sequences in the sample. The rearrangement uses TRBV19 and TRBJ2-3, with 7 bases identical to TRBD2. Germline V lookup: CDR1 FNHDT, CDR2 SITEND (reference sequence). Losses at the gene ends were 2 bases for V and 0 bases for J; bases not matched to a gene: 3. The CDR3 is made up of 15 amino acids. The CDR3 bases that were read are TGTGCCAGCAGTATTGGGGGGTCTAGTGCAGAA. Protein: CASSIGGSSAE. Given in full, the CDR3 is CASSIGGSSAETLYF.

Regarding this clone: All gene names here are mouse names. The read ends 3 residues early relative to the CDR3; the germline J gene fills the gap. This chain connects TRBV1 to TRBJ1-3, with TRBD1 matching over 8 bases. Unmatched junction bases numbered 2, after V lost 2 bases and J lost 8 bases. Germline assignment: CDR1 NSQYPW and CDR2 LRSPGD (reference sequence). CDR3 length equals 13 residues. The DNA read from the CDR3 is TGCACCTGCAGTGCACAGGGGGCTGATACG. Encoded protein: CTCSAQGADT. The full CDR3 reads CTCSAQGADTLYF.

This clone appeared a few times. Genes and germline are mouse. The CDR3 is cut off 4 residues early in the read; its end comes from the germline J gene. V is TRBV13-2 and J is TRBJ1-2; 8 bases line up with TRBD1. The CDR3 has 13 residues. The germline CDR1 and CDR2 sequences are NNHNN and SYGAGS (reference sequence). The part of the CDR3 DNA that was read is TGTGCCAGCGGTGGGACAGGGAGGACC. Its protein product is CASGGTGRT. The whole CDR3 region reads CASGGTGRTDYTF.